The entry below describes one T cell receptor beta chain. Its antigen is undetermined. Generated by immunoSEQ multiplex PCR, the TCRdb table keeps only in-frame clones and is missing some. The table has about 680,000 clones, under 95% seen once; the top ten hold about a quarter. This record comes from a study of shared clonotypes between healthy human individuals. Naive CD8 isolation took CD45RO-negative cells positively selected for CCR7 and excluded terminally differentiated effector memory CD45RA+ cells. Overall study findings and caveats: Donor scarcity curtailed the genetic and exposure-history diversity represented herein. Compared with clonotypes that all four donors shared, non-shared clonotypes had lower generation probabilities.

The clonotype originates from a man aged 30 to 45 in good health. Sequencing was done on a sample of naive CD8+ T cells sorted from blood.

CDR3 sequence (DNA): TGTGCCAGCAGGGGACAGGACAGGGGAGGTTACAATGAGCAGTTCTTC. Translated, it gives CASRGQDRGGYNEQFF. The chain combines TRBV11-3 with TRBJ2-1; 9 positions agree with TRBD1. CDR1 is SGHNT, CDR2 YENEEA, per germline. V trimming: 6 bases; J trimming: 4 bases; junction bases outside the gene matches: 10. The CDR3 spans 16 residues.